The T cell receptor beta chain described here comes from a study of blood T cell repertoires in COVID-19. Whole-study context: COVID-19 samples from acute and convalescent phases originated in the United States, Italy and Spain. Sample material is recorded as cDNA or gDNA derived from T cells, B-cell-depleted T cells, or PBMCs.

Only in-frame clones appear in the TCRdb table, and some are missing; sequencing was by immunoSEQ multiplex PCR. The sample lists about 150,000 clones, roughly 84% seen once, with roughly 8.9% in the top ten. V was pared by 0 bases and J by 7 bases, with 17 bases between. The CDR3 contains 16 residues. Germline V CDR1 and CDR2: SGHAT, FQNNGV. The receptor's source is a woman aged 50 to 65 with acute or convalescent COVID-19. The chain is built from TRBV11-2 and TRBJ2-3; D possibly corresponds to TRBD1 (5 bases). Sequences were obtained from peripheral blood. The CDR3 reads CASSLDPERGRYTQYF. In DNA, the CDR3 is TGTGCCAGCAGCTTAGATCCGGAAAGGGGAAGGTATACGCAGTATTTT.